One and the same sample provided the 17 T cell receptor beta chains below, sequenced in a study of blood T cell repertoires in COVID-19. Sequencing was performed with immunoSEQ multiplex PCR; in TCRdb, only in-frame clones are kept and a portion is missing. This sample has 120,000 to 150,000 clones, with approximately 90% found just once. Sequenced sample: peripheral blood. These receptors were collected from a man aged 18 to 30 with COVID-19, enrolled during active disease.

The chain uses TRBV28 and TRBJ1-5; 8 bases agree with TRBD1. This CDR3 contains 15 residues. The junction had 13 bases not matched to a gene; V was cut back by 6 bases and J by 9 bases. Per the germline V gene, CDR1 is MDHEN and CDR2 is SYDVKM. The CDR3 DNA reads as TGTGCCAGCAGCCCTTCGGCAGGGGGCGCAGTGCCCCAGCATTTT. Its protein product is CASSPSAGGAVPQHF. Full variable domain (outside the CDR3, taken from reference TRBV28 and TRBJ1-5): DVKVTQSSRYLVKRTGEKVFLECVQDMDHENMFWYRQDPGLGLRLIYFSYDVKMKEKGDIPEGYSVSREKKERFSLILESASTNQTSMYLCASSPSAGGAVPQHFGDGTRLSIL.

V gene TRBV9 combines with J gene TRBJ2-7, with D perhaps TRBD2 (5 bases). V lost 0 bases to trimming and J lost 2 bases, with 9 bases between them. The germline gives CDR1 SGDLS, CDR2 YYNGEE. The CDR3 is 14 amino acids. The CDR3 nucleotides are TGTGCCAGCAGCGTAGATCTAGCAGCCTACGAGCAGTACTTC. Translation: CASSVDLAAYEQYF.

The rearrangement joins TRBV5-1 to TRBJ2-1; TRBD2 aligns across 9 bases. V shed 0 bases, J shed 5 bases, and the junction held 12 bases outside the gene matches. CDR3 length: 18 amino acids. The V gene's germline CDR1 is SGHRS and CDR2 YFSETQ. The CDR3 loop reads CASSLEVLAGVLNNEQFF. The CDR3 region has the DNA TGCGCCAGCAGCTTGGAGGTTTTAGCGGGAGTCCTCAACAATGAGCAGTTCTTC.

V gene TRBV27 combines with J gene TRBJ2-2; D perhaps matches TRBD1 (6 bases). CDR3 length equals 16 residues. The germline gives CDR1 MNHEY, CDR2 SMNVEV (reference sequence). Trimming pared 7 bases from V and 4 bases from J, leaving 19 bases between. The CDR3 nucleotides read TGTGCCAGCAACACTAACAGGGTGCTCCCCACCGGGGAGCTGTTTTTT. Its protein product is CASNTNRVLPTGELFF.

This clone was found once. The chain is built from TRBV30 and TRBJ1-3; D is ambiguous. V lost 3 bases and J lost 3, with 12 bases in between. The CDR3 sequence is 14 residues long. CDR1 GTSNPN and CDR2 SVGIG come from the germline V gene (reference sequence). The CDR3 DNA sequence: TGTGCCTGGAGCTTGGGGAGCGTTGGAAACACCATATATTTT. Translation gives CAWSLGSVGNTIYF.

The gene calls are TRBV5-1 and TRBJ2-5, with TRBD1 identical over 8 bases. The CDR3 is made up of 16 amino acids. Germline lookup yields CDR1 SGHRS and CDR2 YFSETQ. V shed 6 bases and J 1 base; nucleotides not matched to a gene: 11. CDR3 nucleotide sequence: TGCGCCAGCAAACAGATGACAGGGGCCGTCCAAGAGACCCAGTACTTC. This codes for CASKQMTGAVQETQYF. Full variable domain (remainder filled in from reference TRBV5-1 and TRBJ2-5): KAGVTQTPRYLIKTRGQQVTLSCSPISGHRSVSWYQQTPGQGLQFLFEYFSETQRNKGNFPGRFSGRQFSNSRSEMNVSTLELGDSALYLCASKQMTGAVQETQYFGPGTRLLVL.

V is TRBV1 and J is TRBJ1-2; the D call of TRBD1 is as the table states it, not checked on the DNA. TRBV1 is deemed a pseudogene. The CDR3 is 16 residues long. The CDR3 nucleotides are TGCACCAGCAGCCAAGAATGGGGCAGACCCTGGTGGGGCTACACCTTC. It yields the protein CTSSQEWGRPWWGYTF.

The gene calls are TRBV30 and TRBJ2-7; D may be TRBD1 (6 bases). The CDR3 has 14 amino acids. Looked up from germline, CDR1 is GTSNPN and CDR2 is SVGIG (reference sequence). The germline V and J ends were trimmed by 7 bases and 3 bases, with 19 bases remaining between them. CDR3: CAFLNTDSYYEQYF. DNA of the CDR3: TGTGCCTTCCTCAACACGGACAGCTACTACGAGCAGTACTTC.

The CDR3 loop reads CASSSRQGGQPQHF. The DNA for the CDR3 is TGTGCCAGCAGTTCCCGACAGGGGGGTCAGCCCCAGCATTTT. This chain uses TRBV28 with TRBJ1-5, with TRBD1 identical over 9 bases. V lost 4 bases and J lost 6; bases outside the gene matches: 4. This CDR3 contains 14 residues. The germline V gene encodes CDR1 MDHEN and CDR2 SYDVKM.

This clone came up a few times. In nucleotides, the CDR3 is TGTGCCAGTAGTACCAGCGGTTTCTCCTACGAGCAGTACTTC. It is translated as CASSTSGFSYEQYF. V is TRBV19 and J is TRBJ2-7; the D gene is possibly TRBD2 (5 bases). V was cut by 4 bases and J by 0 bases, with 10 bases left in between. Germline CDR1 LNHDA, CDR2 SQIVND (reference sequence). This CDR3 comprises 14 residues.

As regards this clone: At one of its ends the junction is not consistent with the germline gene, which may arise from a read error. V and J are TRBV27 and TRBJ1-4; weak D call: TRBD1 (5 bases). The CDR3 is made up of 15 amino acids. CDR1 is MNHEY and CDR2 is SMNVEV in the germline V gene (reference sequence). This CDR3 reads CASSPTRQPNEKLLF. The CDR3 DNA reads as TGTGCCAGCAGCCCGACCCGACAGCCTAATGAAAAACTGCTTTTT.

The chain has TRBV9 and TRBJ2-5; 10 bases match TRBD2. CDR3 length equals 19 residues. Germline V gives CDR1 SGDLS, CDR2 YYNGEE. V trimming: 0 bases; J trimming: 4 bases; junction bases outside the gene matches: 15. The CDR3 DNA is TGTGCCAGCAGCGTAGGTCTTAGCGGGAGGAGCGGGGGACGAGAGACCCAGTACTTC. This codes for CASSVGLSGRSGGRETQYF.

V and J are TRBV9 and TRBJ2-5, with TRBD1 identical over 7 bases. The V and J ends lost 3 bases and 4 bases, in that order; junction bases with no gene match: 6. CDR1 SGDLS and CDR2 YYNGEE come from the germline V gene. This CDR3 has 14 amino acids. The CDR3 DNA reads TGTGCCAGCAGCGACCAGGGGGATGGAGAGACCCAGTACTTC. Its protein product is CASSDQGDGETQYF.

This clone was counted many times. This chain joins TRBV7-8 and TRBJ1-1; 9 nucleotides agree with TRBD1. From germline, CDR1 is SGHVS and CDR2 FQNEAQ. The CDR3 has 17 residues. Trimming at V came to 4 bases and at J to 0 bases, leaving 9 bases not matched to a gene. CDR3 nucleotide sequence: TGTGCCAGCAGCTCGAAACAGGGGGCGAGGATGAACACTGAAGCTTTCTTT. Its translation: CASSSKQGARMNTEAFF. The full variable domain, in which reference TRBV7-8 and TRBJ1-1 provide the parts outside the CDR3, is GAGVSQSPRYKVAKRGQDVALRCDPISGHVSLFWYQQALGQGPEFLTYFQNEAQLDKSGLPSDRFFAERPEGSVSTLKIQRTQQEDSAVYLCASSSKQGARMNTEAFFGQGTRLTVV.

The J gene is TRBJ2-7, the V gene TRBV4-1, with a weak D call TRBD1 (6 bases). Germline assignment: CDR1 MGHRA and CDR2 YSYEKL. The V end was cut by 4 bases, the J end by 0 bases, with 19 bases between. This CDR3 is 17 amino acids long. In nucleotides, the CDR3 is TGCGCCAGCAGCCCTGCCTCCGGGGACACGACCTCCTACGAGCAGTACTTC. The encoded protein is CASSPASGDTTSYEQYF.

V is TRBV28 and J is TRBJ1-1, with 7 nucleotides matching TRBD1. Germline CDR1 MDHEN, CDR2 SYDVKM. Trimming took 5 bases from V and 5 from J; bases not matched to a gene: 5. The CDR3 covers 13 residues. This chain's CDR3 is CASSVIQGTEAFF. CDR3 DNA sequence: TGTGCCAGCAGTGTAATACAGGGGACTGAAGCTTTCTTT.

The V and J genes are TRBV4-1 and TRBJ2-7, with 9 bases fitting TRBD1. CDR3 length: 16 residues. From germline, CDR1 is MGHRA and CDR2 YSYEKL. Germline trimming cut 1 base from V and 2 bases from J; bases unmatched to any gene: 6. CDR3: CASSQGVGTGPYEQYF. CDR3 DNA sequence: TGCGCCAGCAGCCAAGGGGTTGGGACAGGGCCCTACGAGCAGTACTTC.